This TCR beta chain was captured in a study of Graves' ophthalmopathy and Graves' hyperthyroidism (dated by TCRdb to about 2018). Broadly, across the study: Hyperthyroidism was considered stable if no progression to ophthalmopathy occurred within 18 months of follow-up. An independent validation cohort comprised fewer than 20 hyperthyroidism patients and 15 to 17 patients who later progressed from hyperthyroidism to ophthalmopathy. In several hyperthyroidism patients, the T-cell repertoires found in thyroid tissue were compared with those found in blood. The study used signatures of the TCR beta repertoire to tell Graves' ophthalmopathy apart from Graves' hyperthyroidism and to predict which patients would progress to ophthalmopathy. Once sampling was done, hyperthyroidism patients were given methimazole at a starting dose of 30 mg daily, while ophthalmopathy patients were given high-dose intravenous methylprednisolone. In total, 135 blood samples were TCR-sequenced: fewer than 50 ophthalmopathy, approximately 75 hyperthyroidism and some 17 hyperthyroidism-to-ophthalmopathy patients. A discovery set of 100 or so patients (43 ophthalmopathy, approximately 58 stable hyperthyroidism) was enrolled to explore V-J signatures distinguishing ophthalmopathy from hyperthyroidism. The investigation overall reported the following: Sample size was not statistically predetermined, and group allocation was not concealed from the investigators. Most of the expanded thyroid clonotypes with a frequency above 0.001 were also detected in blood, and it was suggested that the thyroid immune response may be reflected by blood repertoires. Ophthalmopathy was separated from stable hyperthyroidism by the 13-signature model with just under 90% sensitivity and less than 82% specificity in cross-validation and with 80%/75% in the test set. In validation, the model predicted ophthalmopathy progression with about 70% sensitivity and roughly 72% specificity; 12 predicted patients were CT-confirmed with GO in a median of approximately 6.5 months.

Hyperthyroidism patients were newly diagnosed, were aged 18 to 65 years, and had a disease duration under 2 months. Patients with other autoimmune diseases, uncontrolled infections, pregnancy or lactation were excluded from the study. Diagnosis relied on clinical symptoms, serum thyroxine, TRAb, thyroid ultrasound and orbital computed tomography. Trizol reagent was used to extract the total RNA, and its quality was then checked on an Agilent 2100 Bioanalyzer. TCR beta CDR3 regions were amplified from RNA transcripts for repertoire sequencing. HTBI primers and the Qiagen OneStep RT-PCR kit were used in a first-round RT-PCR, which was followed by a second-round multiplex PCR, size selection and purification. The libraries underwent paired-end sequencing with 100 bp reads on an Illumina HiSeq2000. Processing in the source paper ran as follows. SOAPnuke was used to process the reads, removing any read that contained adapters or uncalled bases, had a mean Phred below 15, or lacked an exact match to the constant primer or identifier. COPE v1.2.5 was used to merge the high-quality paired reads. Each unique nucleotide sequence was defined as a clonotype, and clonotypes were aligned to IMGT TRB V, D and J references with MiTCR v1.1. The analysis was limited to V-J combinations with a frequency above 0.0001, which together covered approximately 99% of the repertoires. For each V-J combination, a TCR clonal expansion and chaos score was defined as F50 clonal expansion divided by the chaos observed in the TCRdist matrix. Welch's t-statistics and random forest were used to reduce the features to some 13 V-J combinations, which were then used as input to a naive Bayes classifier. The similarity between thyroid and blood repertoires was quantified using the Morisita-Horn index. TCRdb reran the public reads through fastp at Q25 and MiXCR, keeping productive beta chains. Rows with a matching CDR3 protein are joined into one entry that keeps the most common DNA and genes. These V and J calls originate from TCRdb's pipeline instead of the authors' own analysis. Counted in this sample were more than 1,000,000 distinct CDR3 sequences; 35% to 45% of them appeared once. Approximately 12% of the sample lies in the top ten.

Comment on this clonotype: No antigen is known for it. No much larger clonotype is one base removed from it; base qualities were not supplied.

Specimen: peripheral blood or thyroid tissue (not recorded which). The source is an adult man with Graves' hyperthyroidism.

The CDR3 region reads CASSPPGQGVGSPLHF. The sequenced DNA is TGTGCCAGTAGTCCCCCGGGACAGGGTGTTGGTTCACCCCTCCACTTT. The sequence is built from TRBV19 and TRBJ1-6, with TRBD1 matching 9 junction bases. Per the germline V gene (reference sequence), LNHDA is the CDR1 and SQIVND is the CDR2. V is pruned by 5 bases and J by 9 bases, leaving 11 bases of the junction without a gene match. The CDR3 measures 16 amino acids from cysteine to phenylalanine. Just the 48-base CDR3 DNA is kept, in frame starting at base 1.